This paragraph reports one T cell receptor beta chain. This record belongs to a study of blood T cell repertoires in COVID-19. The wider study: Samples came from the United States, Italy and Spain, spanning acute and convalescent COVID-19.

Original methodology: It was from reference gene primer amplification that nucleated cell counts were estimated. The method was immunoSEQ multiplex PCR; TCRdb's version includes in-frame clones alone and lacks a portion of them. The DNA gave D and trimming, while V, J and clone size come from that table. Counted here are some 31,000 clones, almost 90% occurring once; the ten biggest clones make up roughly an eighth. This CDR3 is built from 18 residues. V shed 0 bases, J shed 0 bases, and the junction held 9 bases outside the gene matches. Germline V gives CDR1 LGHNA, CDR2 YSLEER. Input material: peripheral blood. This chain uses TRBV4-3 with TRBJ1-1; 8 bases agree with TRBD1. The sequence was obtained from a human donor with active COVID-19. The donor label of this sample is uncertain. CDR3 in DNA: TGCGCCAGCAGCCAAGATCTAACAGGGGGTCTCATGAACACTGAAGCTTTCTTT. Translating it yields CASSQDLTGGLMNTEAFF.